Described below is a single T cell receptor (beta chain) sequence and its context. This sample is part of a study of control samples from healthy donors and cancer patients. The assay was immunoSEQ multiplex PCR, and TCRdb's table has in-frame clones only and misses some. This sample has more than 150,000 clones, with about 93% found just once. The material sequenced was blood. This clonotype was sampled from a man in his fifties in good health.

CDR3 protein: CASSVYRGEQFF. In DNA, the CDR3 is TGTGCCAGCAGCGTTTACAGGGGCGAGCAGTTCTTC. This sequence joins TRBV5-6 and TRBJ2-1; TRBD1 aligns across 7 bases. With V trimmed by 4 bases and J by 10 bases, 5 bases remained unmatched. The V gene's germline CDR1 is SGHDT and CDR2 YYEEEE. The length of the CDR3 is 12 residues.